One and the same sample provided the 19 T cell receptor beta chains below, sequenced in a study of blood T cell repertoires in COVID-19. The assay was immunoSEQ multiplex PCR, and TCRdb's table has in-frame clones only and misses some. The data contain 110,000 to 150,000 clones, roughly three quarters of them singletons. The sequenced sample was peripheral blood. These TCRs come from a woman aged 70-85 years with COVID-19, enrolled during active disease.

In DNA, the CDR3 is TGTGCCACCAGCAGACGACTAGCGGGGGGAGATACGCAGTATTTT. The encoded protein is CATSRRLAGGDTQYF. The chain has TRBV15 and TRBJ2-3; TRBD2 agrees at 13 bases. J lost 5 bases, V lost 2 bases, and 1 base had no gene match. The CDR3 has 15 residues. Germline loops: CDR1 LNHNV, CDR2 YYDKDF (reference sequence). Full variable domain (outside the CDR3, taken from reference TRBV15 and TRBJ2-3): DAMVIQNPRYQVTQFGKPVTLSCSQTLNHNVMYWYQQKSSQAPKLLFHYYDKDFNNEADTPDNFQSRRPNTSFCFLDIRSPGLGDTAMYLCATSRRLAGGDTQYFGPGTRLTVL.

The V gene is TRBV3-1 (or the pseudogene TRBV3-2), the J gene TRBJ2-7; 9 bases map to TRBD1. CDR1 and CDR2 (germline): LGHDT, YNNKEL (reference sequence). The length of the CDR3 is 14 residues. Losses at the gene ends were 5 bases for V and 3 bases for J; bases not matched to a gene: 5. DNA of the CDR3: TGTGCCAGCAGCTACGGACAGGGGATCTACGAGCAGTACTTC. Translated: CASSYGQGIYEQYF.

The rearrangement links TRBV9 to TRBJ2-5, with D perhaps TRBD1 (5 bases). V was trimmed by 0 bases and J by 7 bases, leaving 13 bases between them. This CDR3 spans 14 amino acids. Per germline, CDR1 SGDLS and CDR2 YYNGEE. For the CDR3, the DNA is TGTGCCAGCAGCGTAGGGCAGCCAGGGCGGACCCAGTACTTC. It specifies CASSVGQPGRTQYF.

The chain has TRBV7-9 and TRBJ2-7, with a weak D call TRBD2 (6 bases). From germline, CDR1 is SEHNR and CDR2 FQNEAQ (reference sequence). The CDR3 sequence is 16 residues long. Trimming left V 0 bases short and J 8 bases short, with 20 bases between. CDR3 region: CASSLASGLATKQQYF. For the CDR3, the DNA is TGTGCCAGCAGCTTAGCGAGCGGGCTAGCGACGAAACAGCAGTACTTC.

CDR3 sequence: CASSQDQAANEQFF. The CDR3 DNA is TGTGCCAGCAGCCAAGATCAAGCGGCAAATGAGCAGTTCTTC. The rearrangement joins TRBV3-1 (or the pseudogene TRBV3-2) to TRBJ2-1, with a weak D call TRBD2 (5 bases). This CDR3 region has 14 residues. CDR1 and CDR2 (germline): LGHDT, YNNKEL (reference sequence). V was shortened by 0 bases and J by 7 bases, with 10 bases between the two germline ends.

CDR3 in amino acids: CASSLVGGGSYNEQFF. Written as DNA, the CDR3 is TGTGCCAGCAGCTTAGTGGGCGGGGGCTCCTACAATGAGCAGTTCTTC. This sequence joins TRBV7-8 and TRBJ2-1; 7 positions match TRBD2. Germline assignment: CDR1 SGHVS and CDR2 FQNEAQ. Trimming cost V 1 base and J 0 bases; bases outside gene matches: 3. The CDR3 spans 16 residues.

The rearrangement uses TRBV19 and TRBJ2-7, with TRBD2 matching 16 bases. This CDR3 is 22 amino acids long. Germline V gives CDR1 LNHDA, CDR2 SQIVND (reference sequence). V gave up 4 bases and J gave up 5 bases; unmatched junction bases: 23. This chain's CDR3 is CASSTAAAMPGLAGGRVHEQYF. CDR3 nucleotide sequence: TGTGCCAGTAGTACGGCGGCTGCAATGCCGGGACTAGCGGGGGGGCGAGTACACGAGCAGTACTTC.

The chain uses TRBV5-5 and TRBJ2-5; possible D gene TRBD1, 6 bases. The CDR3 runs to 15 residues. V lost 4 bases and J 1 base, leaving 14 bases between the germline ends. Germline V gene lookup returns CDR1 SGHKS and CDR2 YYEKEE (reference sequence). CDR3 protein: CASSPVRGIQETQYF. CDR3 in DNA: TGTGCCAGCAGCCCGGTTAGGGGGATCCAAGAGACCCAGTACTTC. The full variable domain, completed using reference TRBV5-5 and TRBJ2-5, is DAGVTQSPTHLIKTRGQQVTLRCSPISGHKSVSWYQQVLGQGPQFIFQYYEKEERGRGNFPDRFSARQFPNYSSELNVNALLLGDSALYLCASSPVRGIQETQYFGPGTRLLVL.

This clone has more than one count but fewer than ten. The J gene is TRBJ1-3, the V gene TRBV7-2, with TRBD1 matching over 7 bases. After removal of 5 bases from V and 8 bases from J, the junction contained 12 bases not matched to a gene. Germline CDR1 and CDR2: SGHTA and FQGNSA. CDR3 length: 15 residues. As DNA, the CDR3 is TGTGCCAGCAGCGTTGACAGGGCGTTCCGGGACACCATATATTTT. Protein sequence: CASSVDRAFRDTIYF. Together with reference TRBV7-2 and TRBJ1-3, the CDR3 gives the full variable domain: GAGVSQSPSNKVTEKGKDVELRCDPISGHTALYWYRQSLGQGLEFLIYFQGNSAPDKSGLPSDRFSAERTGGSVSTLTIQRTQQEDSAVYLCASSVDRAFRDTIYFGEGSWLTVV.

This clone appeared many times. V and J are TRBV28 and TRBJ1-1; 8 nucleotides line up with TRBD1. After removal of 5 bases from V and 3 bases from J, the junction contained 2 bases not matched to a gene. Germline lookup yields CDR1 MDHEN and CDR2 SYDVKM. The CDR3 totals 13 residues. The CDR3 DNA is TGTGCCAGCAGTACGGGACAGGACACTGAAGCTTTCTTT. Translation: CASSTGQDTEAFF.

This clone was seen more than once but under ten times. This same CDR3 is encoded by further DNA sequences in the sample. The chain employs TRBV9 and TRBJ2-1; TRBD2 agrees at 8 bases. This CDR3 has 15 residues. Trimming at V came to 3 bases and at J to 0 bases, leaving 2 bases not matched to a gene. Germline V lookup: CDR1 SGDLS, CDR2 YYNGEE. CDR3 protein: CASSATSGSYNEQFF. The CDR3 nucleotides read TGTGCCAGCAGCGCCACTAGCGGCTCCTACAATGAGCAGTTCTTC.

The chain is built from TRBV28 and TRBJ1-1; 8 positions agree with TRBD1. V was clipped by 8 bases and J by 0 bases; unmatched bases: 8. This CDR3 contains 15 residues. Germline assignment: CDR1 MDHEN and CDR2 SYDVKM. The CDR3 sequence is CASQQGGQVNTEAFF. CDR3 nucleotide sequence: TGTGCCAGCCAACAGGGGGGGCAAGTGAACACTGAAGCTTTCTTT.

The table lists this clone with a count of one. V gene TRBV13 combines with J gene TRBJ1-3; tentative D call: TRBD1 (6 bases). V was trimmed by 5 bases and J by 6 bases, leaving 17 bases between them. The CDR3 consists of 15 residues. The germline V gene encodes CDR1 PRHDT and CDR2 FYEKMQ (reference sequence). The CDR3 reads CASSQTPDRPNTIYF. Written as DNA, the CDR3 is TGTGCCAGCAGCCAAACCCCCGACAGGCCAAACACCATATATTTT.

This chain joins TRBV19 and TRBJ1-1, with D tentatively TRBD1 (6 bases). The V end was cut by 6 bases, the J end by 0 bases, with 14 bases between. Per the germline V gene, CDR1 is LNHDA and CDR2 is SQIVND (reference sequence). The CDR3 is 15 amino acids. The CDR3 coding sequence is TGTGCCAGTAGCCGGGACAACGAGATGAACACTGAAGCTTTCTTT. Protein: CASSRDNEMNTEAFF.

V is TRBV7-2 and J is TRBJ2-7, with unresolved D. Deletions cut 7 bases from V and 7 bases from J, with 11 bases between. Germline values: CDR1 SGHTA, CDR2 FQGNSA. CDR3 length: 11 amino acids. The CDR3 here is CASTSDWEQYF. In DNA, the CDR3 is TGTGCCAGCACCTCTGACTGGGAGCAGTACTTC.

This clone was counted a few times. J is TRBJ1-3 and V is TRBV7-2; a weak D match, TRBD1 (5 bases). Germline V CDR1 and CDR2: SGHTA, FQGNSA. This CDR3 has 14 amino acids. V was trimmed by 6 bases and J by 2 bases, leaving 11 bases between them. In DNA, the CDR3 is TGTGCCAGCAGTCGCGCAGGGACTGGAAACACCATATATTTT. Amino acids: CASSRAGTGNTIYF.

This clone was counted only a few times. The CDR3 bases are TGTGCCAGTAGGGGACAGCCTACTTACAATGAGCAGTTCTTC. It codes for CASRGQPTYNEQFF. The rearrangement links TRBV19 to TRBJ2-1; 7 bases align to TRBD1. J gave up 4 bases and V 6 bases, and 6 bases lay outside the gene matches. Germline V gene sequence: CDR1 LNHDA, CDR2 SQIVND (reference sequence). The CDR3 has 14 amino acids.

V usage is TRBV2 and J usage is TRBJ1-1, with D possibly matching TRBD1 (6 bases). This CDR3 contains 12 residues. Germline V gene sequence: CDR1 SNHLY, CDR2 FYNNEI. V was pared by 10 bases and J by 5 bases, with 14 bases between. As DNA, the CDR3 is TGTGCCACCCGAGAGAGGGGGACTGAAGCTTTCTTT. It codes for CATRERGTEAFF.

CDR3 sequence reads: CASSLTGSYEQYF. The DNA for the CDR3 is TGTGCCAGCAGTTTAACAGGGTCCTACGAGCAGTACTTC. This chain connects TRBV28 to TRBJ2-5; a weak D match, TRBD1 (6 bases). The DNA end favors TRBJ2-7, so the J call may be wrong. This CDR3 comprises 13 residues. Looked up from germline, CDR1 is MDHEN and CDR2 is SYDVKM.